The 4 T cell receptor beta chains presented below share a single source sample, sequenced in a study of cytomegalovirus exposure and HLA in healthy donors. 60 Vbeta and 13 Jbeta primers were used in PCR. TCRdb's table, derived via immunoSEQ multiplex PCR, lists solely in-frame clones and lacks some. The repertoire holds over 100,000 clones, around 86% seen once, with around 8.1% in the top ten. Sequenced material: PBMCs. All receptors derive from a woman aged 45 to 65 in good health and CMV-seropositive.

CDR3 residues: CASSLGSGMADTQYF. CDR3 in DNA: TGTGCCAGCAGCTTAGGTTCCGGGATGGCAGATACGCAGTATTTT. This chain connects TRBV7-9 to TRBJ2-3; D is perhaps TRBD2 (5 bases). The V end lost 1 base, the J end lost 4 bases, and 12 bases lay between the germline ends. Germline CDR1 and CDR2: SEHNR and FQNEAQ (reference sequence). This CDR3 comprises 15 residues.

This clone was seen more than once but under ten times. This chain connects TRBV7-9 to TRBJ2-7; 13 nucleotides agree with TRBD2. Germline trimming cut 2 bases from V and 7 bases from J; bases unmatched to any gene: 8. There are 16 residues in the CDR3. Germline V lookup: CDR1 SEHNR, CDR2 FQNEAQ (reference sequence). The CDR3 DNA reads as TGTGCCAGCAGCTTAATGACCGGGACTAGCGGGATAGAGCAGTACTTC. It translates to CASSLMTGTSGIEQYF. The variable domain in full, completed from reference TRBV7-9 and TRBJ2-7, reads DTGVSQNPRHKITKRGQNVTFRCDPISEHNRLYWYRQTLGQGPEFLTYFQNEAQLEKSRLLSDRFSAERPKGSFSTLEIQRTEQGDSAMYLCASSLMTGTSGIEQYFGPGTRLTVT.

V gene TRBV7-3 combines with J gene TRBJ1-2; tentative D call: TRBD1 (6 bases). With 0 bases removed from V and 2 bases from J, the gap between germline ends came to 19 bases. Per the germline V gene, CDR1 is SGHTA and CDR2 is FQGTGA. The CDR3 spans 18 residues. This CDR3 reads CASSLTSAGVDWNYGYTF. The CDR3 DNA sequence: TGTGCCAGCAGCTTAACTTCGGCAGGGGTCGATTGGAACTATGGCTACACCTTC. Full variable domain (rest looked up from reference TRBV7-3 and TRBJ1-2): GAGVSQTPSNKVTEKGKYVELRCDPISGHTALYWYRQSLGQGPEFLIYFQGTGAADDSGLPNDRFFAVRPEGSVSTLKIQRTERGDSAVYLCASSLTSAGVDWNYGYTFGSGTRLTVV.

The genes are TRBV10-1 and TRBJ2-3; tentative D call: TRBD2 (6 bases). Germline-derived CDR1 and CDR2 are WNHNN and SYGVQD (reference sequence). V shed 0 bases and J shed 4 bases, with 8 bases lying between them. The CDR3 has 14 amino acids. The CDR3 loop is CASSESRLADTQYF. In DNA, the CDR3 is TGCGCCAGCAGTGAGTCCCGACTAGCAGATACGCAGTATTTT.